This T cell receptor beta chain was profiled in a study of T cells in women clearing cervical HPV infection. As for the study in general: Control women cleared a single incident HPV16 infection within 12 months. For cases, blood was sampled a median approximately 150 days after lesion detection, interquartile range about 90 to 210 days. Whole-study findings and limits: A classifier using richness and V gene abundances reached an AUC of around 0.83.

This CDR3 has 14 amino acids. V was pared by 3 bases and J by 4 bases, with 5 bases of the junction left unmatched. With respect to this clone: The antigen remains unidentified. The sequence runs out 3 residues before the end of the CDR3; the remainder is reconstructed from the germline J gene.

Sequencing used immunoSEQ multiplex PCR; TCRdb keeps in-frame clones, though not all of them. The table lists fewer than 35,000 clones. This TCR came from a woman between 18 and 70 years old with a cervical HPV16 infection that either progressed to CIN3+ or cleared (not recorded which). V and J are TRBV12-3 or TRBV12-4 and TRBJ1-1, with 7 nucleotides matching TRBD1. Sequenced: blood buffy coat. The CDR3 here is CASSFYPGGTEAFF. The CDR3 DNA, read in part, is TGTGCCAGCAGTTTCTATCCAGGGGGCACTGAA.